Following are 28 T cell receptor beta chains from one sample sequenced in a study of blood T cells in healthy people across ages. For the second PCR, which ran for about 6 to 12 cycles, a sample-barcoded 5' primer and a J-beta primer mix were used. TCRdb itself ran the 5' RACE reads through MiXCR, one entry per CDR3 protein. Of 600,000 or so distinct CDR3 sequences in the sample, about 30% are singletons; the top ten hold approximately 14%. Specimen: blood. These receptors were obtained from a woman older than 75 in good health.

This clonotype was detected many times. V gene TRBV18 combines with J gene TRBJ2-5; 7 bases line up with TRBD2. V shed 3 bases and J 5 bases; nucleotides not matched to a gene: 9. Germline-derived CDR1 and CDR2 are KGHSH and LQKENI. The CDR3 length is 15 residues. CDR3 sequence reads: CASSPSRTSRETQYF. CDR3 nucleotides: TGTGCCAGCTCACCCTCACGGACTAGTCGGGAGACCCAGTACTTC.

This clonotype was picked up many times. The J gene is TRBJ1-5, the V gene TRBV12-3 or TRBV12-4; tentative D call: TRBD1 (6 bases). This CDR3 contains 23 residues. V shed 5 bases and J shed 1 base, with 36 bases lying between them. For the CDR3, the DNA is TGTGCCAGCAGTCAAAGCTCCTCGTTCTCGGTGGCAGGGGAAGGAAGAAGCAATCAGCCCCAGCATTTT. This translates into CASSQSSSFSVAGEGRSNQPQHF.

The chain recombines TRBV6-2 or TRBV6-3 with TRBJ2-1, with 11 bases lining up with TRBD2. CDR1 is MNHEY, CDR2 SVGEGT, per germline. The V gene end was trimmed by 7 bases and the J gene end by 2 bases; junction bases not matched to a gene: 4. The CDR3 is 15 amino acids. This CDR3 is CASTLTSGTYNEQFF. CDR3 nucleotides: TGTGCCAGCACCTTGACTAGCGGGACCTACAATGAGCAGTTCTTC.

The chain joins TRBV28 to TRBJ1-5, with 9 bases matching TRBD1. Trimming took 6 bases from V and 9 from J; bases not matched to a gene: 9. The CDR3 totals 14 residues. In germline, CDR1 is MDHEN, CDR2 SYDVKM. The CDR3 region has the DNA TGTGCCAGCAGCGAGGGACAGGGATTATGGCCCCAGCATTTT. Translating it yields CASSEGQGLWPQHF.

This clonotype was found many times. The chain is built from TRBV7-2 and TRBJ2-7, with D perhaps matching TRBD1 (5 bases). Germline V gives CDR1 SGHTA, CDR2 FQGNSA. This CDR3 is built from 18 residues. Trimming stripped 0 bases from V and 6 bases from J, with 24 bases between. The CDR3 nucleotides are TGTGCCAGCAGCTTAGCCCTCTGGTCCAGGGTTGCCCCTAGCGAGCAGTACTTC. Protein product: CASSLALWSRVAPSEQYF.

Concerning this clonotype itself: Being one base from a much bigger clone, this may be a read error. The chain combines TRBV11-3 with TRBJ2-1; 9 bases line up with TRBD2. Germline CDR1 SGHNT, CDR2 YENEEA. The CDR3 is made up of 16 amino acids. Trimming cost V 3 bases and J 6 bases; bases outside gene matches: 9. For the CDR3, the DNA is TGTGCCAGCAGCTTGTATAGCGGGGGTAGTGGCAATGAGCAGTTCTTC. It codes for CASSLYSGGSGNEQFF.

This chain joins TRBV6-1 and TRBJ2-5, with 10 positions matching TRBD2. Germline assignment: CDR1 MNHNS and CDR2 SASEGT. CDR3 size: 15 residues. The V and J ends lost 6 bases and 5 bases, in that order; junction bases with no gene match: 9. Here the CDR3 reads CASRTTSGFGETQYF. DNA for the CDR3: TGTGCCAGCAGGACGACTAGCGGGTTTGGGGAGACCCAGTACTTC.

Of note for this clonotype: At one end, the junction sequence differs from germline, possibly due to a read error. The chain is built from TRBV6-2 or TRBV6-3 and TRBJ2-1, with TRBD2 identical over 8 bases. The CDR3 extends over 14 amino acids. Germline CDR1 MNHEY, CDR2 SVGEGT. Written as DNA, the CDR3 is TGTGCCAGTAGCCGACTAGCGAAACCCAATAAGCAGTTCTTC. It encodes CASSRLAKPNKQFF.

The J gene is TRBJ2-3, the V gene TRBV21-1; the D call TRBD1 from the table was never checked on the DNA. TRBV21-1 is described as a pseudogene. This CDR3 comprises 16 residues. CDR3 loop: CASSAGTGVSTDTQYF. CDR3 coding DNA: TGTGCCAGCAGCGCCGGGACAGGGGTTAGCACAGATACGCAGTATTTT.

This clonotype was detected only a few times. The J gene is TRBJ2-1, the V gene TRBV29-1; D unclear. The CDR3 extends over 11 amino acids. With 3 bases removed from V and 10 bases from J, the gap between germline ends came to 10 bases. Looked up from germline, CDR1 is SQVTM and CDR2 is ANQGSEA. The CDR3 region has the DNA TGCAGCGTTGAGAACGGCAGGGAGCAGTTCTTC. Amino acids: CSVENGREQFF.

V and J are TRBV6-1 and TRBJ2-1; possibly TRBD1 or TRBD2 for D (5 bases each). The tail of the sequence fits TRBJ2-7 better, so the J call may be wrong. There are 13 residues in the CDR3. The V gene's germline CDR1 is MNHNS and CDR2 SASEGT. As DNA, the CDR3 is TGTGCCAGCAGTGAGGGGGACCCCAATGAGCAGTACTTC. This translates into CASSEGDPNEQYF.

Worth noting for this clonotype: Being one base from a much bigger clone, this may be a read error. This sequence joins TRBV7-2 and TRBJ1-2, with no clear D. The CDR3 spans 14 residues. Germline V CDR1 and CDR2: SGHTA, FQGNSA. The CDR3 coding sequence is TGTGCCAGCAGGGCCCGGGCCGCAAGCTATGGCTACATCTTC. Its protein is CASRARAASYGYIF.

This CDR3 reads CASSFLGTGVLFPGELFF. The CDR3 coding sequence is TGTGCCAGCAGTTTCCTGGGGACAGGGGTACTATTCCCCGGGGAGCTGTTTTTT. The chain is built from TRBV27 and TRBJ2-2; TRBD1 matches at 10 bases. There are 18 residues in the CDR3. V shed 3 bases, J shed 6 bases, and the junction held 13 bases outside the gene matches. Germline CDR1 is MNHEY and CDR2 is SMNVEV (reference sequence).

This rearrangement joins TRBV20-1 to TRBJ2-4; 7 nucleotides line up with TRBD1. The last part of the DNA fits TRBJ2-7 better; the J call may be wrong. Germline assignment: CDR1 DFQATT and CDR2 SNEGSKA (reference sequence). The length of the CDR3 is 13 residues. CDR3: CSASRGGKYEQYF. As DNA, the CDR3 is TGCAGTGCTTCCCGAGGGGGCAAGTACGAGCAGTACTTC.

CDR3 DNA sequence: TGCAGTGCTAATGGACAGGGCAATCAGCCCCAGCATTTT. This gives the protein CSANGQGNQPQHF. The V call is TRBV20-1, the J call TRBJ1-5, with 7 bases identical to TRBD1. The CDR3 extends over 13 amino acids. V gave up 4 bases and J gave up 2 bases; unmatched junction bases: 2. Germline loops: CDR1 DFQATT, CDR2 SNEGSKA (reference sequence).

Only a few counts were recorded for this clonotype. The chain is built from TRBV20-1 and TRBJ1-1; possible D gene TRBD1, 5 bases. V was pared by 0 bases and J by 0 bases, with 11 bases between. The germline V gene has CDR1 DFQATT and CDR2 SNEGSKA (reference sequence). This CDR3 comprises 15 residues. The CDR3 DNA reads TGCAGTGCTAGAGATCCAGGGAATTTGAACACTGAAGCTTTCTTT. Translation gives CSARDPGNLNTEAFF.

As regards this clonotype: The junction differs from germline at one of its ends, possibly a read error. The CDR3 coding sequence is TGCAGGGCTAGAGGGGACACCTACGAGCGGTACTTC. This sequence encodes CRARGDTYERYF. V usage is TRBV20-1 and J usage is TRBJ2-7; tentative D call: TRBD1 (6 bases). The germline V gene has CDR1 DFQATT and CDR2 SNEGSKA (reference sequence). The CDR3 runs to 12 residues.

This clonotype appeared many times. The chain links TRBV9 to TRBJ2-1; a possible D gene is TRBD1 (6 bases). Germline CDR1 reads SGDLS; CDR2 reads YYNGEE. CDR3 length equals 15 residues. With 1 base removed from V and 2 bases from J, the gap between germline ends came to 10 bases. CDR3 coding DNA: TGTGCCAGCAGCGTACAGGGGTTACCCTACAATGAGCAGTTCTTC. Translating gives CASSVQGLPYNEQFF.

This clonotype was counted ten times or more. CDR3 in amino acids: CASTLSLAGSEQFF. CDR3 nucleotides: TGTGCCAGCACTTTGAGTCTAGCGGGGAGTGAGCAGTTCTTC. The V call is TRBV12-3 or TRBV12-4, the J call TRBJ2-1, with TRBD2 matching over 9 bases. The junction had 10 bases not matched to a gene; V was cut back by 7 bases and J by 9 bases. This CDR3 contains 14 residues.

The chain has TRBV5-1 and TRBJ1-1; D remains ambiguous. CDR1 is SGHRS and CDR2 is YFSETQ in the germline V gene. Trimming took 0 bases from V and 0 from J, leaving 9 bases between them. The CDR3 covers 15 residues. CDR3 DNA sequence: TGCGCCAGCAGCTTGGCTCTCAGCATGAACACTGAAGCTTTCTTT. It codes for CASSLALSMNTEAFF.

This clonotype was recorded at least ten times. This chain links TRBV10-3 with TRBJ2-3; 14 bases fit TRBD2. Looked up from germline, CDR1 is ENHRY and CDR2 is SYGVKD. This CDR3 spans 18 amino acids. Germline trimming cut 4 bases from V and 6 bases from J; bases unmatched to any gene: 12. The DNA for the CDR3 is TGTGCCATCAGTGGGTCGTCGACTAGCGGGGGGGCCCGGGATACGCAGTATTTT. Its translation is CAISGSSTSGGARDTQYF.

For this clonotype: A read error is possible here, since a much larger clone lies one base away. This chain uses TRBV4-1 with TRBJ2-1; D tentatively reads TRBD1 or TRBD2 (5 bases each). The CDR3 has 15 residues. Trimming left V 0 bases short and J 8 bases short, with 14 bases between. CDR1 is MGHRA and CDR2 is YSYEKL in the germline V gene. For the CDR3, the DNA is TGCGCCAGCAGCCAAGAGCCACATAGGGGAGATGAGCAGTTCTTC. Its translation: CASSQEPHRGDEQFF.

This clonotype was observed once. The chain employs TRBV5-5 and TRBJ2-7; 10 bases are a match to TRBD2. From germline, CDR1 is SGHKS and CDR2 YYEKEE (reference sequence). This CDR3 has 16 residues. J was trimmed by 1 base and V by 4 bases; bases with no gene match: 8. CDR3 loop: CASSQAGGWLSYEQYF. CDR3 coding DNA: TGTGCCAGCAGCCAAGCGGGAGGGTGGTTATCCTACGAGCAGTACTTC.

As concerns this clonotype: This may come from a read error, since a much larger clone is one base off. The rearrangement joins TRBV6-6 to TRBJ2-7; 8 bases line up with TRBD1. V gave up 6 bases and J gave up 2 bases; unmatched junction bases: 9. This CDR3 has 15 amino acids. CDR1 is MNHNY and CDR2 is SVGAGI in the germline V gene (reference sequence). For the CDR3, the DNA is TGTGCCAGCAGCGACCGACAGGGGACCGCCTACGAGCAGTACTTC. It codes for CASSDRQGTAYEQYF.

This clonotype has only a few counts. The chain's CDR3 is CASSFPRGWTGELFF. The CDR3 DNA sequence: TGTGCCAGCAGCTTCCCCAGGGGGTGGACCGGGGAGCTGTTTTTT. V usage is TRBV7-2 and J usage is TRBJ2-2; TRBD1 aligns across 7 bases. Germline assignment: CDR1 SGHTA and CDR2 FQGNSA. The CDR3 has 15 residues. Trimming cost V 3 bases and J 5 bases; bases outside gene matches: 6.

This clonotype was counted between two and nine times. J is TRBJ1-1 and V is TRBV6-1; 7 positions match TRBD1. CDR3 length: 17 amino acids. The germline gives CDR1 MNHNS, CDR2 SASEGT. V was pared by 7 bases and J by 1 base, with 15 bases of the junction left unmatched. The CDR3 here is CASIPSRGQRRNTEAFF. CDR3 sequence (DNA): TGTGCCAGCATCCCCTCAAGGGGACAGCGAAGGAACACTGAAGCTTTCTTT.

As concerns this clonotype: A much larger clone lies a single base off, so this may be a read error. V usage is TRBV27 and J usage is TRBJ1-5; TRBD1 matches 11 bases. V lost 7 bases and J lost 9; bases outside the gene matches: 11. The germline CDR1 and CDR2 sequences are MNHEY and SMNVEV (reference sequence). CDR3 length: 15 residues. The DNA of the CDR3 is TGTGCCAGCACCAGGACAGGGGGCCAAGATCGGCCCCAGCATTTT. The encoded protein is CASTRTGGQDRPQHF.

In its sample, this clonotype was seen a few times. This may be a read error: a much more frequent sequence differs by one nucleotide. The V gene is TRBV12-3 or TRBV12-4, the J gene TRBJ2-5, with 8 bases lining up with TRBD1. The V and J ends lost 5 bases and 11 bases, in that order; junction bases with no gene match: 16. The CDR3 sequence is 15 residues long. The CDR3 protein is CASSPLRGRDNEQYF. In DNA, the CDR3 is TGTGCCAGCAGTCCACTCAGGGGGCGCGACAATGAGCAGTACTTC.